One and the same sample provided the 28 T cell receptor beta chains below, sequenced in a study of metastatic and nonmetastatic thyroid tumors. TCRdb re-analyzed the PCR reads through MiXCR. The sample has about 38,000 clones, approximately 51% seen once. Before thyroid surgery, none of the patients had received any treatment. The source material was tumor tissue. The receptors derive from a male donor with papillary thyroid cancer or a benign thyroid nodule (not recorded which). Some clones in this sample may be carry-over from other donors' samples.

This chain connects TRBV3-1 to TRBJ2-7; D possibly corresponds to TRBD2 (6 bases). Between the trimmed V and J ends, which lost 0 bases and 6 bases, there was a span of 9 bases. CDR3 length equals 13 residues. Germline values: CDR1 LGHDT, CDR2 YNNKEL (reference sequence). The CDR3 protein is CASSQDWRGEQYF. CDR3 coding DNA: TGTGCCAGCAGCCAAGATTGGCGGGGCGAGCAGTACTTC.

This clone has a handful of counts. The V call is TRBV6-2 or TRBV6-3, the J call TRBJ2-7; D perhaps matches TRBD2 (5 bases). The V end lost 6 bases, the J end lost 0 bases, and 15 bases lay between the germline ends. The V gene's germline CDR1 is MNHEY and CDR2 SVGEGT. This CDR3 is 15 amino acids long. Here the CDR3 DNA reads TGTGCCAGCAGGGCTCTTGGCGGGCCCTCCTACGAGCAGTACTTC. Translated: CASRALGGPSYEQYF.

The chain has TRBV7-8 and TRBJ1-2, with D possibly matching TRBD1 (5 bases). Germline CDR1 is SGHVS and CDR2 is FQNEAQ. V lost 5 bases and J 5 bases, leaving 18 bases between the germline ends. The CDR3 sequence is 15 residues long. The CDR3 is CASSPASLTEYGYTF. In DNA form, the CDR3 reads TGTGCCAGCAGCCCAGCGAGTTTGACAGAGTATGGCTACACCTTC.

This clone was detected a few times. The rearrangement joins TRBV20-1 to TRBJ2-7; 13 nucleotides agree with TRBD2. CDR1 DFQATT and CDR2 SNEGSKA come from the germline V gene (reference sequence). The CDR3 totals 21 residues. V trimming: 1 base; J trimming: 5 bases; junction bases outside the gene matches: 23. Here the CDR3 DNA reads TGCAGTGCTAGAGGTTTACAAACTAGGACTAGCGGGAGCCTCGTCGTCGACGAGCAGTACTTC. This codes for CSARGLQTRTSGSLVVDEQYF.

The chain couples TRBV24-1 to TRBJ2-7, with 9 bases aligning to TRBD2. J lost 5 bases, V lost 1 base, and 11 bases had no gene match. Looked up from germline, CDR1 is KGHDR and CDR2 is SFDVKD. This CDR3 spans 17 amino acids. The CDR3 spells CATSDLGGLAGINEQYF. CDR3 coding DNA: TGTGCCACCAGTGATTTAGGGGGCCTAGCGGGAATCAACGAGCAGTACTTC.

The table lists this clone with a few counts. The rearrangement uses TRBV10-1 and TRBJ2-7; the D gene is possibly TRBD1 (5 bases). Germline V gene sequence: CDR1 WNHNN, CDR2 SYGVQD (reference sequence). The CDR3 has 13 residues. V dropped 4 bases and J dropped 5 bases, with 12 bases sitting between them. The CDR3 here is CASSGAGRDEQYF. As DNA, the CDR3 is TGCGCCAGCAGTGGGGCAGGGCGAGACGAGCAGTACTTC.

This chain uses TRBV3-1 with TRBJ1-2; D possibly corresponds to TRBD1 (6 bases). V was trimmed by 0 bases and J by 4 bases, leaving 15 bases between them. Germline V gives CDR1 LGHDT, CDR2 YNNKEL (reference sequence). The CDR3 extends over 16 amino acids. The CDR3 loop is CASSQDMGAGFYGYTF. CDR3 DNA: TGTGCCAGCAGCCAAGATATGGGGGCGGGCTTCTATGGCTACACCTTC.

The CDR3 nucleotides read TGTGCCAGCAGCTTAGTTGGGACTAGCGGGAACGTCGGGGAGCTGTTTTTT. This translates into CASSLVGTSGNVGELFF. The chain links TRBV11-2 to TRBJ2-2; 13 bases align to TRBD2. Germline CDR1 SGHAT, CDR2 FQNNGV. V gave up 1 base and J gave up 7 bases; unmatched junction bases: 6. The CDR3 length is 17 residues.

V gene TRBV2 combines with J gene TRBJ1-2, with TRBD1 matching over 11 bases. This CDR3 region has 15 residues. The trim removed 7 bases at V and 4 bases at J, leaving 8 bases unmatched. The germline gives CDR1 SNHLY, CDR2 FYNNEI. CDR3 coding DNA: TGTGCCAGCACCGGACAGGGGGCGCAATCCTATGGCTACACCTTC. Its protein is CASTGQGAQSYGYTF. The entire variable domain, with the rest obtained from reference TRBV2 and TRBJ1-2, is as follows: EPEVTQTPSHQVTQMGQEVILRCVPISNHLYFYWYRQILGQKVEFLVSFYNNEISEKSEIFDDQFSVERPDGSNFTLKIRSTKLEDSAMYFCASTGQGAQSYGYTFGSGTRLTVV.

This clone turned up a few times. Here the CDR3 reads CASSTGLDEQFF. CDR3 in DNA: TGTGCCAGCAGTACGGGTTTGGATGAGCAGTTCTTC. The chain is built from TRBV6-1 and TRBJ2-1; no definite D call. With 5 bases removed from V and 8 bases from J, the gap between germline ends came to 10 bases. From germline, CDR1 is MNHNS and CDR2 SASEGT. The CDR3 runs to 12 residues.

The J gene is TRBJ2-6, the V gene TRBV4-3; D remains ambiguous. V gave up 1 base and J gave up 1 base, with 14 bases separating them. The CDR3 runs to 18 residues. Germline loops: CDR1 LGHNA, CDR2 YSLEER. The CDR3 loop is CASSQASGRSSGANVLTF. In DNA, the CDR3 is TGCGCCAGCAGCCAAGCCTCGGGTAGGTCATCTGGGGCCAACGTCCTGACTTTC.

In this sample, this clone turned up a few times. V is TRBV19 and J is TRBJ2-2, with D perhaps TRBD2 (5 bases). The CDR3 sequence is 12 residues long. Trimming took 5 bases from V and 10 from J, leaving 11 bases between them. Germline loops: CDR1 LNHDA, CDR2 SQIVND (reference sequence). The CDR3 region has the DNA TGTGCCAGTAGTCTCGAGAGGGTGGAGCTGTTTTTT. Translating gives CASSLERVELFF. The variable domain in full, with the rest retrieved from reference TRBV19 and TRBJ2-2, is DGGITQSPKYLFRKEGQNVTLSCEQNLNHDAMYWYRQDPGQGLRLIYYSQIVNDFQKGDIAEGYSVSREKKESFPLTVTSAQKNPTAFYLCASSLERVELFFGEGSRLTVL.

V usage is TRBV20-1 and J usage is TRBJ2-7; a weak D match, TRBD2 (5 bases). Germline CDR1 is DFQATT and CDR2 is SNEGSKA (reference sequence). This CDR3 contains 14 residues. Trimming shortened V by 1 base and J by 7 bases, and 17 bases separated the two germline ends. The CDR3: CSARAVGVREEQYF. DNA for the CDR3: TGCAGTGCTAGAGCGGTGGGAGTAAGGGAAGAGCAGTACTTC.

The chain has TRBV5-1 and TRBJ2-7; possibly TRBD2 for D (5 bases). The CDR3 has 13 amino acids. V lost 0 bases to trimming and J lost 6 bases, with 10 bases between them. Per the germline V gene, CDR1 is SGHRS and CDR2 is YFSETQ. The CDR3 loop is CASSLVAGTEQYF. The CDR3 DNA sequence: TGCGCCAGCAGCTTGGTCGCGGGTACCGAGCAGTACTTC.

Only a few counts were recorded for this clone. The chain uses TRBV27 and TRBJ1-4; 10 bases are a match to TRBD1. Trimming cost V 3 bases and J 10 bases; bases outside gene matches: 2. This CDR3 region has 13 residues. Germline V gene data show CDR1 as MNHEY and CDR2 as SMNVEV (reference sequence). CDR3 DNA sequence: TGTGCCAGCAGTTTCCGGGACAGGGGAAAACTGTTTTTT. It encodes CASSFRDRGKLFF.

The rearrangement links TRBV5-1 to TRBJ2-3; 8 positions match TRBD2. After removal of 2 bases from V and 3 bases from J, the junction contained 5 bases not matched to a gene. This CDR3 is built from 15 residues. The germline V gene has CDR1 SGHRS and CDR2 YFSETQ. The CDR3 reads CASSFGGLGTDTQYF. For the CDR3, the DNA is TGCGCCAGCAGCTTCGGGGGACTAGGTACAGATACGCAGTATTTT.

This chain links TRBV19 with TRBJ1-5; the D is unclear. The CDR3 runs to 15 residues. Germline V gene data show CDR1 as LNHDA and CDR2 as SQIVND (reference sequence). The V end was cut by 3 bases, the J end by 0 bases, with 9 bases between. In nucleotides, the CDR3 is TGTGCCAGTAGTATCCAGGTGTTTAGCAATCAGCCCCAGCATTTT. Amino acid sequence: CASSIQVFSNQPQHF.

The chain combines TRBV7-2 with TRBJ2-5; possibly TRBD2 for D (6 bases). CDR3 size: 16 residues. Trimming took off 0 bases at V and 4 bases at J, with 15 bases between the two ends. Germline-derived CDR1 and CDR2 are SGHTA and FQGNSA. The CDR3 DNA follows: TGTGCCAGCAGCTTAGCGGGAGGAGGAGTTCGAGAGACCCAGTACTTC. Amino acids: CASSLAGGGVRETQYF.

This clone showed up just a few times. This chain links TRBV11-3 with TRBJ1-2; 7 bases fit TRBD1. V lost 1 base, J lost 4 bases, and 6 bases stayed unmatched. This CDR3 region has 15 residues. The germline CDR1 and CDR2 sequences are SGHNT and YENEEA. This CDR3 is CASSLGRGRIYGYTF. CDR3 DNA sequence: TGTGCCAGCAGCTTAGGAAGGGGGCGGATCTATGGCTACACCTTC.

The genes are TRBV12-3 or TRBV12-4 and TRBJ2-7; 7 bases are a match to TRBD1. Trimming took 5 bases from V and 2 from J; bases not matched to a gene: 6. The CDR3 length is 14 residues. DNA of the CDR3: TGTGCCAGCAGTCACACAGGGGACACCTACGAGCAGTACTTC. Protein product: CASSHTGDTYEQYF.

In its sample, this clone was seen a few times. The chain couples TRBV7-8 to TRBJ2-7; D ambiguous. CDR1 is SGHVS, CDR2 FQNEAQ, per germline. The V gene lost 4 bases and the J gene lost 3 bases, with 4 bases spanning the gap. The CDR3 contains 11 residues. The CDR3 bases are TGTGCCAGCAGCTGGGACTACGAGCAGTACTTC. Its protein product is CASSWDYEQYF.

This chain links TRBV2 with TRBJ1-1; TRBD1 agrees at 7 bases. CDR3 size: 15 residues. The V gene end was trimmed by 4 bases and the J gene end by 4 bases; junction bases not matched to a gene: 9. Germline values: CDR1 SNHLY, CDR2 FYNNEI. CDR3 protein: CASSGVGGQVTEAFF. The CDR3 region has the DNA TGTGCCAGCAGTGGGGTAGGGGGCCAGGTCACTGAAGCTTTCTTT.

The chain is built from TRBV28 and TRBJ2-5; D may match TRBD1 or TRBD2 (6 bases each). Trimming took off 7 bases at V and 4 bases at J, with 19 bases between the two ends. The germline V gene encodes CDR1 MDHEN and CDR2 SYDVKM. The CDR3 covers 15 residues. CDR3 region: CASTAGLGALETQYF. The CDR3, as DNA: TGTGCCAGCACCGCGGGGCTGGGGGCGTTAGAGACCCAGTACTTC.

This clone was observed a single time. This chain connects TRBV7-3 to TRBJ2-6, with 8 bases lining up with TRBD2. The trim removed 1 base at V and 0 bases at J, leaving 2 bases unmatched. Germline V lookup: CDR1 SGHTA, CDR2 FQGTGA. The CDR3 length is 17 residues. Here the CDR3 reads CASSLSGGSSGANVLTF. CDR3 bases: TGTGCCAGCAGCTTAAGCGGGGGGAGCTCTGGGGCCAACGTCCTGACTTTC.

The chain carries TRBV29-1 and TRBJ1-1; tentatively, D is TRBD1 (5 bases). CDR3 size: 13 residues. Germline-derived CDR1 and CDR2 are SQVTM and ANQGSEA. The CDR3 loop is CGARAREGTEAFF. CDR3 in DNA: TGCGGAGCCAGGGCCCGAGAAGGCACTGAAGCTTTCTTT.

The chain couples TRBV6-2 or TRBV6-3 to TRBJ2-1; D gene unclear. V was trimmed by 0 bases and J by 5 bases, leaving 20 bases between them. Germline lookup yields CDR1 MNHEY and CDR2 SVGEGT. CDR3 length: 18 residues. In DNA form, the CDR3 reads TGTGCCAGCAGTTACTCGCAATCAGTGAGACAAGTAAACAATGAGCAGTTCTTC. Translating gives CASSYSQSVRQVNNEQFF.

At least ten counts were recorded for this clone. This rearrangement joins TRBV20-1 to TRBJ2-7; TRBD2 matches 7 bases. With V trimmed by 0 bases and J by 5 bases, 7 bases remained unmatched. The germline V gene has CDR1 DFQATT and CDR2 SNEGSKA (reference sequence). This CDR3 contains 14 residues. CDR3 sequence: CSARDGAGKNEQYF. The CDR3 DNA reads TGCAGTGCTAGAGATGGAGCGGGAAAGAACGAGCAGTACTTC.

The V call is TRBV20-1, the J call TRBJ2-2; D may be TRBD1 (5 bases). The CDR3 sequence is 13 residues long. V lost 0 bases, J lost 7 bases, and 9 bases lay in between. CDR1 and CDR2 from the germline V gene are DFQATT and SNEGSKA (reference sequence). The CDR3 DNA sequence: TGCAGTGCTAGAGACGACAGTTTCGGGGAGCTGTTTTTT. Translation gives CSARDDSFGELFF.